This T cell receptor beta chain comes out of a study of cytomegalovirus exposure and HLA in healthy donors. Regarding the study as a whole: More than 150 TCR beta chains were listed as cytomegalovirus-associated. Apart from CMV serostatus, no immune exposure information was available.

Germline CDR1 MNHEY, CDR2 SMNVEV (reference sequence). CDR3 size: 15 residues. Between the trimmed V and J ends, which lost 8 bases and 2 bases, there was a span of 19 bases. 60 Vbeta and 13 Jbeta primers were used in PCR. Per the original methods: A follow-up analysis tallied 65 million to 80 million unique TCR beta chains, roughly 11 million shared. The assay was immunoSEQ multiplex PCR, and TCRdb's table has in-frame clones only and misses some. V, J and clone size were drawn from that table, and D and trimming were deduced from the DNA. The sample shows 95,000 to 100,000 clones, more than 70% of them seen only once. For this clone: Antigen unknown.

Specimen: PBMCs. This clonotype was obtained from a man aged 25-40 years in good health and CMV-seronegative. The chain joins TRBV27 to TRBJ2-7, with TRBD1 as a possible D gene (5 bases). The CDR3 DNA reads TGTGCCAGCCGCTTGGGGCAGCAGGACGCCTACGAGCAGTACTTC. Translation: CASRLGQQDAYEQYF.